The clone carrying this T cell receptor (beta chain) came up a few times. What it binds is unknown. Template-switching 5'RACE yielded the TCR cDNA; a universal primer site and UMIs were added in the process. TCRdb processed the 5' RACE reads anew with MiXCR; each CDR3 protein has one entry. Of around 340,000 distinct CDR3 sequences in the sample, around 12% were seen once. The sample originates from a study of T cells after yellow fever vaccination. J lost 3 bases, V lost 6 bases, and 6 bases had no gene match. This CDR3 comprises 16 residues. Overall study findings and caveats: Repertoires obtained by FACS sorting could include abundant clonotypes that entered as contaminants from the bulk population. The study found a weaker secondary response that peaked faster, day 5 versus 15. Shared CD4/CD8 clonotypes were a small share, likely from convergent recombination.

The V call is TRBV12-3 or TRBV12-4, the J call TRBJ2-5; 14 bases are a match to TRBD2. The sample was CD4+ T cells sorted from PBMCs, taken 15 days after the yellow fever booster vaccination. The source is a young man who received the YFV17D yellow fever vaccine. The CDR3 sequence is CASRSGTSGGKETQYF. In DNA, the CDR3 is TGTGCCAGCAGATCCGGGACTAGCGGGGGTAAAGAGACCCAGTACTTC.